This T cell receptor (beta chain) was documented in a study of OX40 agonist ivuxolimab in advanced cancers. Overall study context: It was ivuxolimab, an agonistic anti-OX40 (CD134) antibody, that patients were treated with.

The length of the CDR3 is 14 residues. Germline V gene data show CDR1 as SEHNR and CDR2 as FQNEAQ (reference sequence). Libraries were prepared by immunoSEQ multiplex PCR; TCRdb keeps only in-frame clonotypes and omits some of them. This sample carries 60,000 to 85,000 clones, approximately 90% of them seen once, and the ten largest clones take over 6.5%. The TCR comes from an adult with an advanced solid tumor such as melanoma, head and neck, liver or kidney cancer. The sequencing used CD4+ or CD8+ T cells sorted from blood, collected in a trial of the OX40 agonist ivuxolimab. V is TRBV7-9 and J is TRBJ2-5; TRBD1 agrees at 7 bases. The better agreement between TRBJ2-7 and the DNA end casts doubt on the J call. CDR3 DNA sequence: TGTGCCAGCAGCTTAGCCCTGACAGGGTTCGAGCAGTACTTC. Translating gives CASSLALTGFEQYF.